This T cell receptor beta chain stems from a study of shared clonotypes between healthy human individuals. Terminally differentiated effector memory CD45RA+ cells were excluded from the naive CD8 cells, which were CD45RO-negative and positively selected for CCR7. Nashville, Tennessee was home to all donors, who were Caucasian adults. Study results and caveats: Lower generation probabilities were found for non-shared clonotypes than for those shared by all four donors. The study sampled only blood, and tissue repertoires likely differ. Rarefaction showed that sequencing of sorted subsets was incomplete (despite large depth).

Data came from immunoSEQ multiplex PCR; TCRdb stores just in-frame clones and leaves some out. The sample shows hundreds of thousands of clones, roughly 98% of them seen only once. With regard to this clone: Its antigen is currently unknown.

This CDR3 contains 12 residues. V dropped 1 base and J dropped 7 bases, with 10 bases sitting between them. Germline V gives CDR1 SQVTM, CDR2 ANQGSEA. The chain carries TRBV29-1 and TRBJ1-1; D not resolved. The sample consisted of naive CD8+ T cells sorted from blood. The origin of this receptor is a man aged 30-40 years in good health. Written as DNA, the CDR3 is TGCAGCGTTGAAGTCCCCAGCTATGAAGCTTTCTTT. Translated, it gives CSVEVPSYEAFF.